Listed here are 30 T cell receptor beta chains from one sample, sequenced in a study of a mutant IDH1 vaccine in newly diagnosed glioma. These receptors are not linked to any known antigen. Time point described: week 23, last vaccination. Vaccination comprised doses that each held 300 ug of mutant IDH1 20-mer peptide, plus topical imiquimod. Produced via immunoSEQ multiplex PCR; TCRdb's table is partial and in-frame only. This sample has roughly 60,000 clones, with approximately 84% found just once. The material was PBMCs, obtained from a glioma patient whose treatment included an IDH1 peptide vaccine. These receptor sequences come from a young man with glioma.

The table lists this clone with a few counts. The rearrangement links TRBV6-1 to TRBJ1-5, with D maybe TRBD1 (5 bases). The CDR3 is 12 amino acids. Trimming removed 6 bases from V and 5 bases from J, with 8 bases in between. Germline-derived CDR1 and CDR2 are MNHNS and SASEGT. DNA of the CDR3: TGTGCCAGCAGGCGGGGGGATCAGCCCCAGCATTTT. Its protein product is CASRRGDQPQHF.

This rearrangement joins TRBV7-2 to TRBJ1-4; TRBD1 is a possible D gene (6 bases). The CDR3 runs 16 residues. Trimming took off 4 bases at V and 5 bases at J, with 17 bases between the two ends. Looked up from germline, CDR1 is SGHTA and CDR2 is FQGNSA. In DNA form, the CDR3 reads TGTGCCAGCAGCTCTACTAACCGGGACATAAATGAAAAACTGTTTTTT. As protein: CASSSTNRDINEKLFF.

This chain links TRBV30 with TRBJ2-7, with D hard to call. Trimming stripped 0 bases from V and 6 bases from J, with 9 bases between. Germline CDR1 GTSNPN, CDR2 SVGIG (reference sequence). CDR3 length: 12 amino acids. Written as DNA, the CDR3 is TGTGCCTGGAGTGTACCCTGGGGCGAGCAGTACTTC. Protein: CAWSVPWGEQYF.

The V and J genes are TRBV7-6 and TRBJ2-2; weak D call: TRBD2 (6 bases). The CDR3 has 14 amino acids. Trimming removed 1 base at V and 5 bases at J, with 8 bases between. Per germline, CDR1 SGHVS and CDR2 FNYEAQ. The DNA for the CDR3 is TGTGCCAGCAGCTTAGGGGGGGTTACCGGGGAGCTGTTTTTT. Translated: CASSLGGVTGELFF.

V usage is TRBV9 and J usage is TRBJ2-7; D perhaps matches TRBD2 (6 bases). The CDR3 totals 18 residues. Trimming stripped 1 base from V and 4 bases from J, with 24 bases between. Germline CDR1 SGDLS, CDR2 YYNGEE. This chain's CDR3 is CASSVKRPYSTGDYEQYF. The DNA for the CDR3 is TGTGCCAGCAGCGTAAAGAGGCCTTATTCTACGGGGGATTACGAGCAGTACTTC. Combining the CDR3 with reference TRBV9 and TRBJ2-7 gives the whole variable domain DSGVTQTPKHLITATGQRVTLRCSPRSGDLSVYWYQQSLDQGLQFLIQYYNGEERAKGNILERFSAQQFPDLHSELNLSSLELGDSALYFCASSVKRPYSTGDYEQYFGPGTRLTVT.

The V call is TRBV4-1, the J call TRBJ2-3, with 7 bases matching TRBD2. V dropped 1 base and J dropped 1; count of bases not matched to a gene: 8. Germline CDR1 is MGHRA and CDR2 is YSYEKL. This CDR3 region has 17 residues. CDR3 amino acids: CASSQGAQRGRTDTQYF. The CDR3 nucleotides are TGCGCCAGCAGCCAAGGGGCCCAGCGGGGACGCACAGATACGCAGTATTTT.

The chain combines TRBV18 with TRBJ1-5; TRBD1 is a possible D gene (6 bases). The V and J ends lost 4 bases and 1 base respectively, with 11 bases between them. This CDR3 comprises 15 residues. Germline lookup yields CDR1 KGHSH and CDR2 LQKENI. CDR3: CASSQTGASNQPQHF. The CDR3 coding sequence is TGTGCCAGCTCACAGACAGGCGCGAGCAATCAGCCCCAGCATTTT.

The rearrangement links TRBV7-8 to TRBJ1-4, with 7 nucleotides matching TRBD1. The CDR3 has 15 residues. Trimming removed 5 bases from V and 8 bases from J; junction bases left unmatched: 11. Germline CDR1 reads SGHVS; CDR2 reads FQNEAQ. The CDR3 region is CASSPRQGKGEKLFF. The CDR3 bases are TGTGCCAGCAGCCCCCGACAGGGTAAAGGAGAAAAACTGTTTTTT.

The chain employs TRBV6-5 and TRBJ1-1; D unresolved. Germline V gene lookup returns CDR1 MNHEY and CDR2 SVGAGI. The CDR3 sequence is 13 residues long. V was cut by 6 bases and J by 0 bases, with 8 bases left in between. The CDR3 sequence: CASRVLVNTEAFF. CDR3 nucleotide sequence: TGTGCCAGCAGGGTTCTCGTGAACACTGAAGCTTTCTTT.

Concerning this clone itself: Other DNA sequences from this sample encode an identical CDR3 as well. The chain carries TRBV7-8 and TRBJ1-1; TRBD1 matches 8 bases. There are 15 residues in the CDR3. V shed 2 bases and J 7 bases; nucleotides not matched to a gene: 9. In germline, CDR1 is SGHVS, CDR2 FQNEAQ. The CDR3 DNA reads TGTGCCAGCAGCTTAAGAGGACAGGGCAGCAGTGAAGCTTTCTTT. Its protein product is CASSLRGQGSSEAFF.

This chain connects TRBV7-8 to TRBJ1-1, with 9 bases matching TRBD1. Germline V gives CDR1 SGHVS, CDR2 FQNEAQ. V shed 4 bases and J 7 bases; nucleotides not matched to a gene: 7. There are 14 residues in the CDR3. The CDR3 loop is CASSSPGTGNEAFF. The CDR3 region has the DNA TGTGCCAGCAGCTCACCCGGGACAGGGAATGAAGCTTTCTTT.

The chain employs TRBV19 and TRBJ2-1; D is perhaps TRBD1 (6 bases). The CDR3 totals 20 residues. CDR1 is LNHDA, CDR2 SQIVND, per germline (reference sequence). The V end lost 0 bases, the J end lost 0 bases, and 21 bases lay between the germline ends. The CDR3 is CASSIDPDSFTSSSYNEQFF. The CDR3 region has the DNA TGTGCCAGTAGTATAGACCCGGACAGTTTTACTAGTTCCTCCTACAATGAGCAGTTCTTC.

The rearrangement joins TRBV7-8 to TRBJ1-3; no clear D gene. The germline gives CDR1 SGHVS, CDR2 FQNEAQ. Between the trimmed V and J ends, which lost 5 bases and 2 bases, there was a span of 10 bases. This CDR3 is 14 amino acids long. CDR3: CASSGDKAGNTIYF. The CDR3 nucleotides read TGTGCCAGCAGCGGAGACAAAGCTGGAAACACCATATATTTT. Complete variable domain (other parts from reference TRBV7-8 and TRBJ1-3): GAGVSQSPRYKVAKRGQDVALRCDPISGHVSLFWYQQALGQGPEFLTYFQNEAQLDKSGLPSDRFFAERPEGSVSTLKIQRTQQEDSAVYLCASSGDKAGNTIYFGEGSWLTVV.

Here the CDR3 DNA reads TGTGCCAGCAGCGAGCCGGGTCTTCAAGAGACCCAGTACTTC. Protein: CASSEPGLQETQYF. V is TRBV9 and J is TRBJ2-5; D remains unclear. The CDR3 spans 14 residues. Germline V gene sequence: CDR1 SGDLS, CDR2 YYNGEE. Trimming cost V 3 bases and J 2 bases, with 11 bases left between them.

CDR3 nucleotide sequence: TGTGCCAGCAGGGAGACTAGTGTCTACGAGCAGTACTTC. Protein sequence: CASRETSVYEQYF. The rearrangement links TRBV2 to TRBJ2-7; D may be TRBD2 (6 bases). There are 13 residues in the CDR3. The germline V gene encodes CDR1 SNHLY and CDR2 FYNNEI. Trimming removed 6 bases at V and 3 bases at J, with 12 bases between.

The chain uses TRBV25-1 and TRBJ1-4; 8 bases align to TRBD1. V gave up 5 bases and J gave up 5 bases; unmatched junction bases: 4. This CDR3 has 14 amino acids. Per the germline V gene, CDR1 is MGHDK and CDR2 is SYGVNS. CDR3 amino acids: CASSTTGGNEKLFF. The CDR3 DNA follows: TGTGCCAGCAGTACTACAGGGGGGAATGAAAAACTGTTTTTT.

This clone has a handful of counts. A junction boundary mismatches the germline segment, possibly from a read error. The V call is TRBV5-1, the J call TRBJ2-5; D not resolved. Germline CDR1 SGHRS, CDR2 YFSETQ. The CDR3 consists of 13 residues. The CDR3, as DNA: TGCGCCAGCAGCTTGGGGGGATCGCAGGTCCGGCACTTC. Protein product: CASSLGGSQVRHF.

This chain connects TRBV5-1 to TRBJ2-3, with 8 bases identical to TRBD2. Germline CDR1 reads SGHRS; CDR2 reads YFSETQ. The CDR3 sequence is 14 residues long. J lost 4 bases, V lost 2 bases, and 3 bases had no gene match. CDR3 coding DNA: TGCGCCAGCAGCTTCACGGGGGGGCCAGATACGCAGTATTTT. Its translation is CASSFTGGPDTQYF.

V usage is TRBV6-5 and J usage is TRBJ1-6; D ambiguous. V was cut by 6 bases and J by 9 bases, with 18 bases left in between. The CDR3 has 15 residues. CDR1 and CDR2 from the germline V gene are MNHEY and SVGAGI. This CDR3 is CASSRRAAGSSPLHF. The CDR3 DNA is TGTGCCAGCAGCCGGAGGGCGGCGGGGAGTTCACCCCTCCACTTT.

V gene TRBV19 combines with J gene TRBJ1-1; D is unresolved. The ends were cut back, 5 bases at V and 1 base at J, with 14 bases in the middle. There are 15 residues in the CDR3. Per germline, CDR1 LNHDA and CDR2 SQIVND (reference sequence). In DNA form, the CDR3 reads TGTGCCAGTAGTCCCTCCCCCCCGGCGAACACTGAAGCTTTCTTT. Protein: CASSPSPPANTEAFF.

In DNA form, the CDR3 reads TGTGCCAGCAGTTCCCAAGTGAGCTCTGGAAACACCATATATTTT. Its protein is CASSSQVSSGNTIYF. J is TRBJ1-3 and V is TRBV28; D is unresolved. This CDR3 is built from 15 residues. Looked up from germline, CDR1 is MDHEN and CDR2 is SYDVKM. V was shortened by 4 bases and J by 0 bases, with 10 bases between the two germline ends.

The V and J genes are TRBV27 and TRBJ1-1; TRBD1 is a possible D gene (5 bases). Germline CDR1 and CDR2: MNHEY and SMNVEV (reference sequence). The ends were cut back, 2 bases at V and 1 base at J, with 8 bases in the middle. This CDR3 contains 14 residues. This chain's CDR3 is CASSLQGSNTEAFF. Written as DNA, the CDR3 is TGTGCCAGCAGTTTACAGGGATCGAACACTGAAGCTTTCTTT.

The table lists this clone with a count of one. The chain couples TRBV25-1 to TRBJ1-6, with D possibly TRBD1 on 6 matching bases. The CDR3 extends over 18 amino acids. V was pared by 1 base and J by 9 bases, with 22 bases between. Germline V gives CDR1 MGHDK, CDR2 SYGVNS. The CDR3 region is CASSESLFAGDFGSPLHF. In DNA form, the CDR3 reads TGTGCCAGCAGTGAATCCCTCTTCGCAGGGGACTTCGGTTCACCCCTCCACTTT.

CDR3 DNA sequence: TGTGCCACCAGCAGAGACGGACTAGCGGGGAGGCACGAGCAGTACTTC. It yields the protein CATSRDGLAGRHEQYF. The rearrangement uses TRBV15 and TRBJ2-7, with 12 bases aligning to TRBD2. CDR1 is LNHNV and CDR2 is YYDKDF in the germline V gene (reference sequence). V lost 0 bases, J lost 5 bases, and 5 bases stayed unmatched. This CDR3 contains 16 residues. The full variable domain, completed using reference TRBV15 and TRBJ2-7, is DAMVIQNPRYQVTQFGKPVTLSCSQTLNHNVMYWYQQKSSQAPKLLFHYYDKDFNNEADTPDNFQSRRPNTSFCFLDIRSPGLGDTAMYLCATSRDGLAGRHEQYFGPGTRLTVT.

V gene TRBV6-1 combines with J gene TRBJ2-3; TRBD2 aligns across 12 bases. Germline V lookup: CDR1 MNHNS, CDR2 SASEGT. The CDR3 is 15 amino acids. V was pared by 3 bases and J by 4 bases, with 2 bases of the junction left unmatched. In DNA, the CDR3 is TGTGCCAGCAGTGATCTAGCGGGGGGGCCAGATACGCAGTATTTT. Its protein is CASSDLAGGPDTQYF.

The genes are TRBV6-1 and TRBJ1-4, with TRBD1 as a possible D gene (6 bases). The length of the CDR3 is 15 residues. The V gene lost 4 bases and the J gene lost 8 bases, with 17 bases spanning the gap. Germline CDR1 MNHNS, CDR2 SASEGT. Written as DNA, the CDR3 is TGTGCCAGCAGTGCTAAGTACAGGGTCGGGGAAAAACTGTTTTTT. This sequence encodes CASSAKYRVGEKLFF.

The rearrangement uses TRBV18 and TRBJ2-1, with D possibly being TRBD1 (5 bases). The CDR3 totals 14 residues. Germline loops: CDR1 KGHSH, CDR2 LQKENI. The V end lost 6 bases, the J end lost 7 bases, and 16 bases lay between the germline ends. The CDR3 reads CASSQLWGPNEQFF. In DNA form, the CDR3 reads TGTGCCAGCTCGCAATTATGGGGCCCGAATGAGCAGTTCTTC.

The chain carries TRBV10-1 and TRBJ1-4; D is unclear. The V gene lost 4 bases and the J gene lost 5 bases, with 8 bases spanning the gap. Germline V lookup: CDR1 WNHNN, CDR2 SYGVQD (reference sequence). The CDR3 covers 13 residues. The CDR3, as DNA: TGCGCCAGCAGTGGGGCCTCGAATGAAAAACTGTTTTTT. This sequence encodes CASSGASNEKLFF.

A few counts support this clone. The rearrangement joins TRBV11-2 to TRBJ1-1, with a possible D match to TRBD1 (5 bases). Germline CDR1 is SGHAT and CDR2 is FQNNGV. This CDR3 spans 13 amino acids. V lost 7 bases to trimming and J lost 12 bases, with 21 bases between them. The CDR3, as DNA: TGTGCCAGCACCTTTCACAAGGACAAACTGCCTTTCTTT. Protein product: CASTFHKDKLPFF.

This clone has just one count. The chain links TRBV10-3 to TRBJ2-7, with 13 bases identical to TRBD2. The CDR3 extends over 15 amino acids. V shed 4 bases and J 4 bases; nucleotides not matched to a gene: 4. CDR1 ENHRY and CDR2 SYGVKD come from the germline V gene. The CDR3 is CAISGTSGGAYEQYF. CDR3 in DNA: TGTGCCATCAGTGGTACTAGCGGGGGGGCTTACGAGCAGTACTTC.